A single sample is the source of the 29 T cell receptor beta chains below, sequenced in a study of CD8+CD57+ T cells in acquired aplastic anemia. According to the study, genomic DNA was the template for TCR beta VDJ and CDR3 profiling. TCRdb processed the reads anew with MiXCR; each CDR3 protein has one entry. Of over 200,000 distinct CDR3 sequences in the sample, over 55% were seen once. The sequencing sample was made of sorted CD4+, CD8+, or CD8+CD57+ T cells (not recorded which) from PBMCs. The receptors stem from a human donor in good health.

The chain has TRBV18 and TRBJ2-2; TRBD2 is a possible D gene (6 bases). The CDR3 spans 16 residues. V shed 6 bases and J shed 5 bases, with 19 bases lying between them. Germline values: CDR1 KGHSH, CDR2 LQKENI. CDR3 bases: TGTGCCAGCTCCCGACAATCGGAGGGGAAGACCGGGGAGCTGTTTTTT. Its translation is CASSRQSEGKTGELFF.

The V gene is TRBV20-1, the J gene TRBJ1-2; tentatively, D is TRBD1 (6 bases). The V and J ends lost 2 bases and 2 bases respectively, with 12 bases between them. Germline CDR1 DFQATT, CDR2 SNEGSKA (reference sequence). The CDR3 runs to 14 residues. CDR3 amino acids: CSARKFTGNYGYTF. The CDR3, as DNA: TGCAGTGCTAGAAAATTTACAGGGAACTATGGCTACACCTTC.

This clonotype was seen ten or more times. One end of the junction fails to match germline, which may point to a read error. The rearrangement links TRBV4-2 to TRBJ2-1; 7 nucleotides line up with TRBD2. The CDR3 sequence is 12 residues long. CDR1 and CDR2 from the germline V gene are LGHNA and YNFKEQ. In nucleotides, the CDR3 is TGTGCCAGCAGCCAAGAGGCGGGAGATCTGAACTTC. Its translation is CASSQEAGDLNF.

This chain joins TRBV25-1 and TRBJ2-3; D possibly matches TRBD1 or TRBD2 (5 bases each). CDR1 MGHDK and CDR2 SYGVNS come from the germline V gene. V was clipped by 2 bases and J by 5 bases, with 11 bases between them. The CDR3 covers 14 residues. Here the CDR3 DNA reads TGTGCCAGCAGTGAAATGGGGGAAGGAGATACGCAGTATTTT. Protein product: CASSEMGEGDTQYF. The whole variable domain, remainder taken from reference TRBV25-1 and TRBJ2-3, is EADIYQTPRYLVIGTGKKITLECSQTMGHDKMYWYQQDPGMELHLIHYSYGVNSTEKGDLSSESTVSRIRTEHFPLTLESARPSHTSQYLCASSEMGEGDTQYFGPGTRLTVL.

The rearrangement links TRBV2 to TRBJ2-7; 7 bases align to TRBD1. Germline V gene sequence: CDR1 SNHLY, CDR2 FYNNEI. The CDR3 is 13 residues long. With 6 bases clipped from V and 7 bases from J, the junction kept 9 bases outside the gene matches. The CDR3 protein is CASSRQGIGEQYF. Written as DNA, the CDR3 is TGTGCCAGCAGCCGACAGGGAATCGGAGAGCAGTACTTC.

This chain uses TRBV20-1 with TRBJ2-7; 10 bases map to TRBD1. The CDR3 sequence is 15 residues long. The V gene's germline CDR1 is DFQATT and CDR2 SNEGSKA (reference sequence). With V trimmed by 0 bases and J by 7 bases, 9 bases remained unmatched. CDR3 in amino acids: CSARDMDRGYGEQYF. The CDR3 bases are TGCAGTGCTAGAGATATGGACAGGGGGTATGGGGAGCAGTACTTC.

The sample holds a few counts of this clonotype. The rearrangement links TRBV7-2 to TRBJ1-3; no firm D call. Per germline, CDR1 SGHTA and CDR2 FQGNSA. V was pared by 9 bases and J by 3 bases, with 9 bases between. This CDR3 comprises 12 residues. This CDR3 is CARGWNGNTIYF. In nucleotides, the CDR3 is TGTGCCAGGGGGTGGAATGGAAACACCATATATTTT. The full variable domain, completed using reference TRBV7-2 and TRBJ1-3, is GAGVSQSPSNKVTEKGKDVELRCDPISGHTALYWYRQSLGQGLEFLIYFQGNSAPDKSGLPSDRFSAERTGGSVSTLTIQRTQQEDSAVYLCARGWNGNTIYFGEGSWLTVV.

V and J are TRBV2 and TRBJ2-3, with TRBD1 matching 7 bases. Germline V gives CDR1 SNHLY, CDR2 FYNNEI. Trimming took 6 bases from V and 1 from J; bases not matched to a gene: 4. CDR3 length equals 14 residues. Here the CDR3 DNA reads TGTGCCAGCAGGGGAACAGGGGGCACAGATACGCAGTATTTT. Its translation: CASRGTGGTDTQYF.

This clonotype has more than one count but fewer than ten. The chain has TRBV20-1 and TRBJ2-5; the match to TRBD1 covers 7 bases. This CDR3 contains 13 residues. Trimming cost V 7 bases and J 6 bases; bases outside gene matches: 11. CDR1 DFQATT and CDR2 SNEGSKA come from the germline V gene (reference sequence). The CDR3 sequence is CSVARGQGKTQYF. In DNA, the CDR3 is TGCAGTGTTGCGAGGGGGCAGGGTAAGACCCAGTACTTC.

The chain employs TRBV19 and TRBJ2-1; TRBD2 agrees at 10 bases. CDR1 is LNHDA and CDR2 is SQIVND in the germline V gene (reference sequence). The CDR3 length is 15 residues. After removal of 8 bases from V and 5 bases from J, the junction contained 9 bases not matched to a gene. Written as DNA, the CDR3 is TGTGCCAGTTGGGCTAGCGGGAGTCGGAACAATGAGCAGTTCTTC. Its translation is CASWASGSRNNEQFF.

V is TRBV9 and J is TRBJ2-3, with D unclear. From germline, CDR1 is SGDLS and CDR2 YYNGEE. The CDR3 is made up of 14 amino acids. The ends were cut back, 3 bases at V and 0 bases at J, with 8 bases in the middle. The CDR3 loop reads CASSARLSTDTQYF. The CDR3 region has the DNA TGTGCCAGCAGCGCACGCCTTAGCACAGATACGCAGTATTTT.

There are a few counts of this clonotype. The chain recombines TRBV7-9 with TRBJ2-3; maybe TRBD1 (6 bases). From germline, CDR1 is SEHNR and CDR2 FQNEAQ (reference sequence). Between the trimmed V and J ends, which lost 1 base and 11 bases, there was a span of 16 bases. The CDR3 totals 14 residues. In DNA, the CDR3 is TGTGCCAGCAGCTTAGTTGGGGGCCGAAATGAGCAGTATTTT. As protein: CASSLVGGRNEQYF.

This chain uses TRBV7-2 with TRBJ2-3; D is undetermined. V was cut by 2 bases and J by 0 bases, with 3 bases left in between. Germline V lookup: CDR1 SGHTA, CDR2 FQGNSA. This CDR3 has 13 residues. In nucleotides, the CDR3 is TGTGCCAGCAGCTTACCCAGCACAGATACGCAGTATTTT. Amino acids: CASSLPSTDTQYF.

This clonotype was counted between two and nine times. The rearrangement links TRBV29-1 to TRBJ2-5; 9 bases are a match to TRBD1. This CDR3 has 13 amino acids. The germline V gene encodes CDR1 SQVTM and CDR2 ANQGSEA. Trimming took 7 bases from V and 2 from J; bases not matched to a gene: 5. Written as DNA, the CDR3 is TGCAGCGCGACTGGGACAGGGCAAGAGACCCAGTACTTC. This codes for CSATGTGQETQYF.

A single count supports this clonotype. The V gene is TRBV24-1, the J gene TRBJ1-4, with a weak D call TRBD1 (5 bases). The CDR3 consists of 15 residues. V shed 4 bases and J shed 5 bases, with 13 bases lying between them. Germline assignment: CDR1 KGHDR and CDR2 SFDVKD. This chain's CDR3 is CATSEGGQGNEKLFF. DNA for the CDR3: TGTGCCACCAGTGAGGGAGGACAAGGGAATGAAAAACTGTTTTTT.

The CDR3 is CAIMERTGNTEAFF. The DNA for the CDR3 is TGTGCCATCATGGAAAGGACAGGGAACACTGAAGCTTTCTTT. The V call is TRBV10-3, the J call TRBJ1-1; TRBD1 aligns across 7 bases. After removal of 7 bases from V and 1 base from J, the junction contained 6 bases not matched to a gene. The CDR3 spans 14 residues. Germline V gene sequence: CDR1 ENHRY, CDR2 SYGVKD.

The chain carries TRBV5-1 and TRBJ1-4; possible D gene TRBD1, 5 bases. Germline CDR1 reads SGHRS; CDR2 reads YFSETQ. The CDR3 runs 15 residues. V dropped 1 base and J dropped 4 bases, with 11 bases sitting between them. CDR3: CASSLFGGDNEKLFF. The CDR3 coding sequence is TGCGCCAGCAGCTTGTTTGGAGGGGATAATGAAAAACTGTTTTTT.

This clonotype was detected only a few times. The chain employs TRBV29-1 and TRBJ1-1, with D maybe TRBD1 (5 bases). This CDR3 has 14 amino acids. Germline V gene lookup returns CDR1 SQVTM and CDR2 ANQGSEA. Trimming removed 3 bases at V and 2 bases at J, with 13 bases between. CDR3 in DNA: TGCAGCGTTGATGGGGGGTACGACAACACTGAAGCTTTCTTT. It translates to CSVDGGYDNTEAFF.

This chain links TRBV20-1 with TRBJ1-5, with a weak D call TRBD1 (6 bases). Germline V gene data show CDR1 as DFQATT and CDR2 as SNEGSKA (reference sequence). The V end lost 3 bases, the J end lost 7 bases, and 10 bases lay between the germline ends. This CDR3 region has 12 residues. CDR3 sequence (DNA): TGCAGTGCTAGTAGGGGGGCCCAGCCCCAGCATTTT. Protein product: CSASRGAQPQHF.

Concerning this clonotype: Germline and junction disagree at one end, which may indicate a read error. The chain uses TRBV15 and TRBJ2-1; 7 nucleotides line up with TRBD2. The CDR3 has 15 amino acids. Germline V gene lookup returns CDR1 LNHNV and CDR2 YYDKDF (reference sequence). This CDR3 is CATGRDRGRVHEQFF. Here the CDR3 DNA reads TGTGCCACCGGCAGAGATCGAGGGAGGGTTCATGAGCAGTTCTTC.

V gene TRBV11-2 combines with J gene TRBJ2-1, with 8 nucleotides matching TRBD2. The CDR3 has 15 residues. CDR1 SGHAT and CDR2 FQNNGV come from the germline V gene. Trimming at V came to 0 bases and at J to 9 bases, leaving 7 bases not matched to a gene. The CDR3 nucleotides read TGTGCCAGCAGCTTAGACGGCGGGAGGACGCCTGAGCAGTTCTTC. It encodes CASSLDGGRTPEQFF.

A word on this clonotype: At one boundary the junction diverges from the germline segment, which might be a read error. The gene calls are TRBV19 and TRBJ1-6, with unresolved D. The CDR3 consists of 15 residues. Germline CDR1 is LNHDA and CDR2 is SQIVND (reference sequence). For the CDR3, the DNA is TGTTCCAGTAGTATGGAGCCTCGTCCGTCCGCACCCCTCCACTTT. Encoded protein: CSSSMEPRPSAPLHF.

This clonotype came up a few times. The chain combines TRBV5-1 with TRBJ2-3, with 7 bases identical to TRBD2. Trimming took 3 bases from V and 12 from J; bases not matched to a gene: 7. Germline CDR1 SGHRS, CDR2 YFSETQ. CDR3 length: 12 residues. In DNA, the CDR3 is TGCGCCAGCAGCTCCGGGGGGACCCCACAGTATTTT. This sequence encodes CASSSGGTPQYF.

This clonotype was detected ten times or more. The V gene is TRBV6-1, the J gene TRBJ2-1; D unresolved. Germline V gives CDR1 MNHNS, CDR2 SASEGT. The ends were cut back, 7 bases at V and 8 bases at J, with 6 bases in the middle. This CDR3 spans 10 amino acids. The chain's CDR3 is CASNAYEQFF. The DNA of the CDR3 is TGTGCCAGCAACGCGTATGAGCAGTTCTTC.

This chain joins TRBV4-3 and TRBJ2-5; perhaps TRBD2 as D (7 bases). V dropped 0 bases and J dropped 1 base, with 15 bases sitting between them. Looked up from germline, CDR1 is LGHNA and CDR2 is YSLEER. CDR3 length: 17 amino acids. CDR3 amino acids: CASSQDGGGGGQETQYF. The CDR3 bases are TGCGCCAGCAGCCAAGATGGGGGAGGGGGAGGCCAAGAGACCCAGTACTTC.

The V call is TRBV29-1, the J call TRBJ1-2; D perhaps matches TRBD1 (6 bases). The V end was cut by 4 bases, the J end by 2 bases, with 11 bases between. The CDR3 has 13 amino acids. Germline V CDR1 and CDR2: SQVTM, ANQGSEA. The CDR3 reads CSVVGGENYGYTF. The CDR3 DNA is TGCAGCGTTGTAGGGGGGGAAAACTATGGCTACACCTTC.

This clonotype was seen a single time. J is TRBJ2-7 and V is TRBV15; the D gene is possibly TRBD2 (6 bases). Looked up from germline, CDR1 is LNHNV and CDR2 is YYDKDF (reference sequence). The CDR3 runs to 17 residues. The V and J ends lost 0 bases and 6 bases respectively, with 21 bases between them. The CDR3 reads CATSRDKSRVGGSEQYF. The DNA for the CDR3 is TGTGCCACCAGCAGAGATAAATCGAGGGTCGGAGGGAGCGAGCAGTACTTC.

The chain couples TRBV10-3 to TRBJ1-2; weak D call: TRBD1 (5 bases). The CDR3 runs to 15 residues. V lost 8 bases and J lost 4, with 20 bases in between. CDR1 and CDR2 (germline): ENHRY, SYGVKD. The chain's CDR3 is CAIVGTTLGSYGYTF. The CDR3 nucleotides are TGTGCCATCGTTGGGACGACTCTTGGCTCCTATGGCTACACCTTC.

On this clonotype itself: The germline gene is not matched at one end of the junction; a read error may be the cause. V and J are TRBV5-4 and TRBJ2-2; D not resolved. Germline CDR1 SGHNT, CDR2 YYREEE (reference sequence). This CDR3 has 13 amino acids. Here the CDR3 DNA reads TGCGCCAGCAGCCAGCGAGTCACCGGGGAGCTGTTTTTT. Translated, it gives CASSQRVTGELFF.